The table lists the clone carrying this T cell receptor (beta chain) with many counts. The data are from a study of neurological immune-mediated disorders. MiXCR was run by TCRdb on the 5' RACE reads, yielding one entry per CDR3 protein. The sample shows 95,000 or so distinct CDR3 sequences, 3.5% of them seen only once. The TCR was taken from a woman aged 18-29 years with multiple sclerosis. The sample was PBMCs.

In nucleotides, the CDR3 is TGTGCCAGCAGCTTGGAGCAGGGTGCTGGGGCCAACGTCCTGACTTTC. It encodes CASSLEQGAGANVLTF. The chain joins TRBV5-8 to TRBJ2-6, with D possibly TRBD1 on 5 matching bases. This CDR3 contains 16 residues. CDR1 and CDR2 (germline): SGHTS, YDEGEE. Between the trimmed V and J ends, which lost 0 bases and 2 bases, there was a span of 9 bases.